Reported below is one T cell receptor beta chain. The antigen remains undetermined. One junction end does not reproduce the germline sequence, and a read error may be involved. These data originate in a study of human T cells and chemical hapten exposure. Study-wide results and caveats: Correlating positively with patch test score were the PT1 expanded TCR counts.

Stated time point: pre-sensitization, week 0. The treatment was: therapeutic diphenylcyclopropenone sensitization with weekly scalp DPC. TCRdb recomputed calls from the RACE reads with MiXCR, one row per CDR3 protein. The table has about 300,000 distinct CDR3 sequences, about 5% seen once. Per the germline V gene, CDR1 is MNHEY and CDR2 is SVGAGI. The CDR3 extends over 15 amino acids. This TCR was recovered from a woman aged 18-30 years with alopecia areata. Some clones in this sample may be carry-over from other donors' samples. Sequenced material: whole blood, taken in connection with sensitization to the hapten diphenylcyclopropenone (DPC). The V and J genes are TRBV6-5 and TRBJ1-5, with a weak D call TRBD1 (6 bases). Here the CDR3 reads CASRKGEYSIQPQHF. The CDR3 nucleotides read TGTGCCAGCAGAAAGGGGGAGTATAGCATTCAGCCCCAGCATTTT.